This T cell receptor (beta chain) was identified during a study of CD8 T cells in ankylosing spondylitis. Study-wide findings and caveats: A TCR beta motif made of several highly homologous variants seemed typical of ankylosing spondylitis blood.

CDR3 length: 14 residues. Per the germline V gene, CDR1 is SGHVS and CDR2 is FNYEAQ. The V end lost 5 bases, the J end lost 5 bases, and 15 bases lay between the germline ends. Comment on this clonotype: Its antigen is as yet unknown.

TCRdb reprocessed the 5' RACE reads via MiXCR and lists one record per CDR3 protein. The sample includes 380,000 or so distinct CDR3 sequences, roughly 20% of them seen just once. Material for sequencing was blood, either unsorted or a sorted T cell fraction (not recorded which). The clonotype was recovered from a male donor with ankylosing spondylitis or in good health (not recorded which). The gene calls are TRBV7-6 and TRBJ2-5; D gene unclear. The CDR3 is CASSTLAARETQYF. CDR3 nucleotides: TGTGCCAGCAGCACCCTGGCCGCCAGGGAGACCCAGTACTTC.